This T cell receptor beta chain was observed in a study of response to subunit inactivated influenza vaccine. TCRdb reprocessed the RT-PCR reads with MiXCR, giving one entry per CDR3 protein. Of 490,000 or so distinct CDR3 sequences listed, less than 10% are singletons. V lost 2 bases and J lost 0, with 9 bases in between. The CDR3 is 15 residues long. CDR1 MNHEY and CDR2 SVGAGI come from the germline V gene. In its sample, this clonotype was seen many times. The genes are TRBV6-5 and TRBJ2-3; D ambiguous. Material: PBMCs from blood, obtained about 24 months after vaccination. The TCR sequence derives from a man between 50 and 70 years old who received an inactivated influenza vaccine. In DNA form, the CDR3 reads TGTGCCAGCAGTTACGATAGGCCTAGCACAGATACGCAGTATTTT. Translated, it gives CASSYDRPSTDTQYF.